This TCR beta chain was identified during a study of T cell clonotyping in hematopoietic cell transplantation. Trimming took off 6 bases at V and 0 bases at J, with 15 bases between the two ends. CDR1 is MDHEN, CDR2 SYDVKM, per germline. The CDR3 consists of 16 residues. In regard to this clone: The antigen remains undetermined.

Study-wide results and caveats: Without cell sorting, CD4 versus CD8 contributions remain unresolved. After transplant, recipient diversity fell while pathologically expanded clonotypes grew through day 180.

Profiled with immunoSEQ multiplex PCR; TCRdb holds only in-frame clones, not every one. The repertoire holds nearly 70,000 clones, with 94% as singletons. The source is a man over 45 in good health. Some clones in this sample may be carry-over from other donors' samples. The chain uses TRBV28 and TRBJ2-1; tentatively, D is TRBD1 (6 bases). Source material: peripheral blood mononuclear cells. DNA of the CDR3: TGTGCCAGCAGCCGGCATACAGGGAGCTCCTACAATGAGCAGTTCTTC. It yields the protein CASSRHTGSSYNEQFF.